The source of this T cell receptor beta chain is a study of blood T cell repertoires in COVID-19. Looking at the study overall: Acute and convalescent COVID-19 specimens originated in the United States, Italy and Spain. The cDNA or gDNA used as material had been derived from T cells, B-cell-depleted T cells, or PBMCs.

With 8 bases clipped from V and 4 bases from J, the junction kept 8 bases outside the gene matches. Per the germline V gene, CDR1 is MDHEN and CDR2 is SYDVKM. The CDR3 runs to 14 residues. In the original analysis: Estimates of nucleated cell counts were drawn from the amplification of reference gene primers. Data came from immunoSEQ multiplex PCR; TCRdb stores just in-frame clones and leaves some out. That table supplies the V and J calls and clone size; D and trimming were determined from the DNA. The top ten hold 1.9% of the sample, which has 200,000 to 250,000 clones, about 88% seen once. The clonotype originates from a man aged 40-49 years with active or convalescent COVID-19. The sample comprised peripheral blood. The chain couples TRBV28 to TRBJ1-2, with 9 bases identical to TRBD1. The CDR3 nucleotides are TGTGCCAGCGTCCCGGGACAGGGTTCCTATGGCTACACCTTC. It translates to CASVPGQGSYGYTF.